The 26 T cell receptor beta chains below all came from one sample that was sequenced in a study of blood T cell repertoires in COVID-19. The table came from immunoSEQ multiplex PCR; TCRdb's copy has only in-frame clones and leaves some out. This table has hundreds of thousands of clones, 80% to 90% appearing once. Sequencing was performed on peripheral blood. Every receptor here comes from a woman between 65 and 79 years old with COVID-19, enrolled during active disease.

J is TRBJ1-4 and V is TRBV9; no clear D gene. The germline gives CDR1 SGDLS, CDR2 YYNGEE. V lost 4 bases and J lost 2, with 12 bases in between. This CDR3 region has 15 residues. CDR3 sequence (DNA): TGTGCCAGCAGCCCTTCGGGGTGGACTAATGAAAAACTGTTTTTT. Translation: CASSPSGWTNEKLFF.

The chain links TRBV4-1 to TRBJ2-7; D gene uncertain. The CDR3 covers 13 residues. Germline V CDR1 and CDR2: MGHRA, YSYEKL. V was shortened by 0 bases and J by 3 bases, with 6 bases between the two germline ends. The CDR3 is CASSQDRSYEQYF. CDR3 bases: TGCGCCAGCAGCCAAGATCGCAGCTACGAGCAGTACTTC.

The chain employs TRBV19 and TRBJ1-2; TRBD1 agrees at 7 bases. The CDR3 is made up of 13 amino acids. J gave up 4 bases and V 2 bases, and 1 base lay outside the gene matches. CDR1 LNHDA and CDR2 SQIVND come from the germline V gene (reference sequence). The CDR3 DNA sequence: TGTGCCAGTAGTATACGGGACAGCTATGGCTACACCTTC. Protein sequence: CASSIRDSYGYTF.

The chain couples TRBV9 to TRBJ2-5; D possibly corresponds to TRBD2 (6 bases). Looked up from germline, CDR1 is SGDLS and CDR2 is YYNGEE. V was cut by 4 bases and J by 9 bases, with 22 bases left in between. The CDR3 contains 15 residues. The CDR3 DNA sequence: TGTGCCAGCAGCCCCCCCGAGAGAGCGGGCGGGGCCCAGTACTTC. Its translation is CASSPPERAGGAQYF.

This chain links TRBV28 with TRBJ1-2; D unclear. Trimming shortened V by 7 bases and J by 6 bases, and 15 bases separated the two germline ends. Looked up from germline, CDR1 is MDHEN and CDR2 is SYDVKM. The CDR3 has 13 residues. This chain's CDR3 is CASTEVFLNGYTF. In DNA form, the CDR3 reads TGTGCCAGCACGGAGGTCTTCTTGAATGGCTACACCTTC.

The DNA of the CDR3 is TGTGCCACCAGTGATTCCCGGCCGACAGGTAGCTACGAGCAGTACTTC. As protein: CATSDSRPTGSYEQYF. The rearrangement links TRBV24-1 to TRBJ2-7; the D gene is possibly TRBD1 (6 bases). The CDR3 has 16 amino acids. In germline, CDR1 is KGHDR, CDR2 SFDVKD. The V and J ends lost 2 bases and 3 bases respectively, with 16 bases between them.

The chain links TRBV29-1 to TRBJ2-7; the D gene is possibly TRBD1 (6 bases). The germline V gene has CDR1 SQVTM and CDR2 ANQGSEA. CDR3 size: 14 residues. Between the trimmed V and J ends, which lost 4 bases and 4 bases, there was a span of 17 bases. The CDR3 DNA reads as TGCAGCGTTGCGGGACACAAGGTGGATTACGAGCAGTACTTC. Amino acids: CSVAGHKVDYEQYF.

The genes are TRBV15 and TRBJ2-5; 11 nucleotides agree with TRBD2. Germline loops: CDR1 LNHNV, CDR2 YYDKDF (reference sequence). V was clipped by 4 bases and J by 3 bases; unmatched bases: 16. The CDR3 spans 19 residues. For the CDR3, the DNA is TGTGCCACCAGCACCCCACGGTGGCTAGCGGGGGGTGCTAAAGAGACCCAGTACTTC. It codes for CATSTPRWLAGGAKETQYF.

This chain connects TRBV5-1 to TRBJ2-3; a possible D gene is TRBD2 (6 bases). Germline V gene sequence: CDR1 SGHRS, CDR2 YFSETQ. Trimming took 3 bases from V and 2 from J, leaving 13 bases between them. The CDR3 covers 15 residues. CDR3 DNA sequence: TGCGCCAGCAGCTCCGGTGCGGGGCCCACAGATACGCAGTATTTT. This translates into CASSSGAGPTDTQYF.

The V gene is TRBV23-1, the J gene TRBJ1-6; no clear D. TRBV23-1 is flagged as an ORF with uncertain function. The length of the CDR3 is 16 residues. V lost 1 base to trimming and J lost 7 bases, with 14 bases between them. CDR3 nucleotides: TGCGCCAGCAGTCAATATCCGGGGTTGAGGAATTCACCCCTCCACTTT. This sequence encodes CASSQYPGLRNSPLHF.

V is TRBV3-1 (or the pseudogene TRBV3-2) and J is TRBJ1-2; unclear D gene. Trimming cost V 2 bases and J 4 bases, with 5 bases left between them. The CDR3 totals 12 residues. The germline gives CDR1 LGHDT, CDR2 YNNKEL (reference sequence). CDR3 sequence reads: CASSQSLYGYTF. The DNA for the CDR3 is TGTGCCAGCAGCCAATCCCTCTATGGCTACACCTTC.

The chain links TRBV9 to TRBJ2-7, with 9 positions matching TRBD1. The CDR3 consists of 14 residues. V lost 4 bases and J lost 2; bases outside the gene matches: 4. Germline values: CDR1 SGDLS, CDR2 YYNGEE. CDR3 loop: CASSFGTGTYEQYF. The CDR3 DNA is TGTGCCAGCAGCTTCGGGACAGGGACCTACGAGCAGTACTTC. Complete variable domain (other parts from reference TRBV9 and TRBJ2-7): DSGVTQTPKHLITATGQRVTLRCSPRSGDLSVYWYQQSLDQGLQFLIQYYNGEERAKGNILERFSAQQFPDLHSELNLSSLELGDSALYFCASSFGTGTYEQYFGPGTRLTVT.

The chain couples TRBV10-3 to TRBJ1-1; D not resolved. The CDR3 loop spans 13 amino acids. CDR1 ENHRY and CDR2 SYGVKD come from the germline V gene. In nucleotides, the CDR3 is TGTGGATTAGCCCGGCAGAGGAACACTGAAGCTTTCTTT. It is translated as CGLARQRNTEAFF.

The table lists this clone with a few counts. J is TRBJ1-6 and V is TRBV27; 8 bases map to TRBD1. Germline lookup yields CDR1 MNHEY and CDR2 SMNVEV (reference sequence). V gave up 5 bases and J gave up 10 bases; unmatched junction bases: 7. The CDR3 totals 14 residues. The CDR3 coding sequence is TGTGCCAGCAGTCCCACAGGGGGAAACTCACCCCTCCACTTT. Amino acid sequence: CASSPTGGNSPLHF.

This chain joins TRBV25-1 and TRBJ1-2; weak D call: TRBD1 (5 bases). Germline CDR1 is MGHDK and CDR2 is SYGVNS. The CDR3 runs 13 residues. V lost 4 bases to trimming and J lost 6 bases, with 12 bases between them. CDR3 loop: CASSGQGFDGYTF. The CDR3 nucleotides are TGTGCCAGCAGTGGTCAGGGATTCGATGGCTACACCTTC.

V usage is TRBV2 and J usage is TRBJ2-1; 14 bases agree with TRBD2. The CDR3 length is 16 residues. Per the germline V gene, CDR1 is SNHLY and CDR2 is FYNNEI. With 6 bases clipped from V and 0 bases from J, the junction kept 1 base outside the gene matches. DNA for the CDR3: TGTGCCAGCAGCGGACTAGCGGGGGGCTCCTACAATGAGCAGTTCTTC. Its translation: CASSGLAGGSYNEQFF.

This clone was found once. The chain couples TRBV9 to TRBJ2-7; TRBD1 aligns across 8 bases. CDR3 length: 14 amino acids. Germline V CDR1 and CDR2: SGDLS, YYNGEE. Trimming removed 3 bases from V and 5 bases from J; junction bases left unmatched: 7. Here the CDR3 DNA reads TGTGCCAGCAGCGCGAATGGACAGGGCAACGAGCAGTACTTC. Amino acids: CASSANGQGNEQYF.

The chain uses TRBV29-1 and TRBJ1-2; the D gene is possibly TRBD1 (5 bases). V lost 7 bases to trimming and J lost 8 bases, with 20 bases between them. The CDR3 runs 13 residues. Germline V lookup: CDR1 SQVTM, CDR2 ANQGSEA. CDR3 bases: TGCAGCGCGATAGGATTAGGGGAACGGGGCTACACCTTC. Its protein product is CSAIGLGERGYTF.

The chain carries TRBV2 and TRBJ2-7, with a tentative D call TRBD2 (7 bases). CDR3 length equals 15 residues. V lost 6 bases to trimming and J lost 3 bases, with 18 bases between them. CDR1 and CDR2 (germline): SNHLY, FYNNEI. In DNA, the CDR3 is TGTGCCAGCAGCCGCGGGGGCGAAGTAATCTACGAGCAGTACTTC. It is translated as CASSRGGEVIYEQYF.

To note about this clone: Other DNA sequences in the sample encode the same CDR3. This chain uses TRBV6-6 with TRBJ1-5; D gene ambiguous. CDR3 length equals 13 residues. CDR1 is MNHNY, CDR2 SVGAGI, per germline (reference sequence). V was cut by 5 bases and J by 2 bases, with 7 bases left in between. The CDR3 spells CASSPPGNQPQHF. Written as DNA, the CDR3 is TGTGCCAGCAGTCCCCCGGGCAATCAGCCCCAGCATTTT.

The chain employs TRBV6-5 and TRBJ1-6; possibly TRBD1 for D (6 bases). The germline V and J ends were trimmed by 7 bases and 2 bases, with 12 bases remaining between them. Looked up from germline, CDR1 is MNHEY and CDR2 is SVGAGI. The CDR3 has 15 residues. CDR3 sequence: CASTAGDTYNSPLHF. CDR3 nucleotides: TGTGCCAGCACCGCAGGGGATACCTATAATTCACCCCTCCACTTT.

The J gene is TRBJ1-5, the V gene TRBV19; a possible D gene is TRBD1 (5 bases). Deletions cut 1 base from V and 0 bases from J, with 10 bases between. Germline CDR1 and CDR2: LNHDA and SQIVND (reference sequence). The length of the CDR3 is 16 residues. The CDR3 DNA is TGTGCCAGTAGTATAGCGGGGGGGAGTAGCAATCAGCCCCAGCATTTT. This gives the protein CASSIAGGSSNQPQHF.

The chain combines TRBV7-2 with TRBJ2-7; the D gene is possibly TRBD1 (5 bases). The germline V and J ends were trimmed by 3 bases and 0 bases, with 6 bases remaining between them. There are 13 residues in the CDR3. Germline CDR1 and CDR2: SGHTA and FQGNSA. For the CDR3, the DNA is TGTGCCAGCAGCTTTACAGGCTCCTACGAGCAGTACTTC. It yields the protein CASSFTGSYEQYF.

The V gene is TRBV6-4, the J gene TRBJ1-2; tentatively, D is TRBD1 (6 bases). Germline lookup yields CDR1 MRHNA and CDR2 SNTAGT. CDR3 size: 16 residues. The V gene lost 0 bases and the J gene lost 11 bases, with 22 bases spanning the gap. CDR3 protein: CASSDSIGPDRKWYTF. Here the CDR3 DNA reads TGTGCCAGCAGTGACTCGATAGGTCCGGACAGAAAGTGGTACACCTTC.

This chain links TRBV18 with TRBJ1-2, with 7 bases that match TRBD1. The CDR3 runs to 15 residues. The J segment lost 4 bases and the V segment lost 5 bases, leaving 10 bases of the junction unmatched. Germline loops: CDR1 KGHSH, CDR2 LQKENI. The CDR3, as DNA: TGTGCCAGCTCAACCAGACAGGGCGTTTTCTATGGCTACACCTTC. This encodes CASSTRQGVFYGYTF.

The CDR3 coding sequence is TGTGCCAGCAGTGATCGGGAGACTAGCGGCTACACCTTC. Protein sequence: CASSDRETSGYTF. The chain carries TRBV25-1 and TRBJ1-2; D remains unclear. Trimming cost V 3 bases and J 8 bases, with 13 bases left between them. Germline-derived CDR1 and CDR2 are MGHDK and SYGVNS. This CDR3 is 13 amino acids long.